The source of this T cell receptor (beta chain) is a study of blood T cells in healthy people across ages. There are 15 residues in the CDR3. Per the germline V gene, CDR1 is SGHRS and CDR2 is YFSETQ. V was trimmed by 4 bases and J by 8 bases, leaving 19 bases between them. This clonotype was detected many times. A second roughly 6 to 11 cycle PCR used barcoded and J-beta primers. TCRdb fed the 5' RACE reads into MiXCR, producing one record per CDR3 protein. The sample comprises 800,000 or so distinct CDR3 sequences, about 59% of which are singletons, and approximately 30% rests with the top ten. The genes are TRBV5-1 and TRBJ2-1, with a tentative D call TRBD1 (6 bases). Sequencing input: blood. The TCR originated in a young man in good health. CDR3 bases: TGCGCCAGCAGCCTGAGTCAGGGACAATCTGATGAGCAGTTCTTC. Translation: CASSLSQGQSDEQFF.